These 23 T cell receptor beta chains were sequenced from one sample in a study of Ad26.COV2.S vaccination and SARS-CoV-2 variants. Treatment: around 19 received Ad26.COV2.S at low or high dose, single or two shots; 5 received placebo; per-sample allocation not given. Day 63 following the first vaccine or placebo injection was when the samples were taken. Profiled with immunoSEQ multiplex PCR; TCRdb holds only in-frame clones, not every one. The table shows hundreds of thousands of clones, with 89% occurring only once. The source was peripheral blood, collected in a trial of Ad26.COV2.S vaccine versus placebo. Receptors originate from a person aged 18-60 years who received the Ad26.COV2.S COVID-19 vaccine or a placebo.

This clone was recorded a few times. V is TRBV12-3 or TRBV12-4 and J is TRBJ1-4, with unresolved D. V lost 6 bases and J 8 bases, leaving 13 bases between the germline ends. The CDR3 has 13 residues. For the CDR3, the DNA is TGTGCCAGCAGCCCATTGGTGGAGGAAAAACTGTTTTTT. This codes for CASSPLVEEKLFF.

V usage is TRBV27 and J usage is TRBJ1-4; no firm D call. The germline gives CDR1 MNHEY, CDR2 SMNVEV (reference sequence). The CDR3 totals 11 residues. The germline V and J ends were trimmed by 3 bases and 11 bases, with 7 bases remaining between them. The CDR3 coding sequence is TGTGCCAGCAGTTTTGGGAGCAAACTGTTTTTT. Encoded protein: CASSFGSKLFF.

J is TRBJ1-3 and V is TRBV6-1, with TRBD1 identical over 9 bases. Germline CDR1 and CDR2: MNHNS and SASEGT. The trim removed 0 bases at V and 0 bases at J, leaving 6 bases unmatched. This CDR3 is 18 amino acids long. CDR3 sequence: CASSEALGTGISGNTIYF. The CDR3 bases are TGTGCCAGCAGTGAAGCGCTCGGGACAGGGATCTCTGGAAACACCATATATTTT.

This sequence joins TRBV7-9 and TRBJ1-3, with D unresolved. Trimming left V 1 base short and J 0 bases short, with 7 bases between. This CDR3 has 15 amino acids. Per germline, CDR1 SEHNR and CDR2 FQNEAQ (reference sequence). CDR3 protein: CASSLGRISGNTIYF. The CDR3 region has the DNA TGTGCCAGCAGCTTAGGACGGATCTCTGGAAACACCATATATTTT.

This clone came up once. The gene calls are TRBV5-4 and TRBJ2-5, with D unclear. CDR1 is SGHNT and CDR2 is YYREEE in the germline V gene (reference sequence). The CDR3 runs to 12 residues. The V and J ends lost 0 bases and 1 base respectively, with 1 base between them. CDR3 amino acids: CASSLVQETQYF. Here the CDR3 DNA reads TGTGCCAGCAGCTTGGTCCAAGAGACCCAGTACTTC.

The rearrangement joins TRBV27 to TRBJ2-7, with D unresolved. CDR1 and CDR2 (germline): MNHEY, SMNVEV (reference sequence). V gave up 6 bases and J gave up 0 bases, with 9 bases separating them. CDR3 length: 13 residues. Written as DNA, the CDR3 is TGTGCCAGCAGCCAGACAACCTCCTACGAGCAGTACTTC. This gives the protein CASSQTTSYEQYF.

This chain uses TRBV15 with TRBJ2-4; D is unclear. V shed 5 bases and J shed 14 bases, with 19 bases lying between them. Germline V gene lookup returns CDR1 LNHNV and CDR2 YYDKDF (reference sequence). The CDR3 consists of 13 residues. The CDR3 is CATSSQKGTAKYF. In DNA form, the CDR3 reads TGTGCCACCAGCTCCCAGAAGGGAACTGCTAAGTACTTC. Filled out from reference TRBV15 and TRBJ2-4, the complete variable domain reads DAMVIQNPRYQVTQFGKPVTLSCSQTLNHNVMYWYQQKSSQAPKLLFHYYDKDFNNEADTPDNFQSRRPNTSFCFLDIRSPGLGDTAMYLCATSSQKGTAKYFGAGTRLSVL.

This CDR3 reads CASSATGAASYEQYF. CDR3 nucleotides: TGTGCCAGCTCAGCTACAGGGGCCGCCTCCTACGAGCAGTACTTC. This chain uses TRBV18 with TRBJ2-7; 7 bases line up with TRBD1. Trimming at V came to 5 bases and at J to 0 bases, leaving 7 bases not matched to a gene. Germline values: CDR1 KGHSH, CDR2 LQKENI. The length of the CDR3 is 15 residues.

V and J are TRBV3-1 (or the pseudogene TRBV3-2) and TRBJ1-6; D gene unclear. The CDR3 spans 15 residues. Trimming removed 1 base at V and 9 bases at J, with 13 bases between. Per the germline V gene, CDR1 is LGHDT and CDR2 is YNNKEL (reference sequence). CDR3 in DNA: TGTGCCAGCAGCCAAGGTTGGGGTTTAGGTTCACCCCTCCACTTT. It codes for CASSQGWGLGSPLHF.

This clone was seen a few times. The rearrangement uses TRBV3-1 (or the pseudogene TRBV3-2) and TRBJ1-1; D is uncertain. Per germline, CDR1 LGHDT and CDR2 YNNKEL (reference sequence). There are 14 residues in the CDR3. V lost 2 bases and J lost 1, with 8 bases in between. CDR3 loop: CASSQRRGNTEAFF. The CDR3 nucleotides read TGTGCCAGCAGCCAAAGGCGGGGGAACACTGAAGCTTTCTTT.

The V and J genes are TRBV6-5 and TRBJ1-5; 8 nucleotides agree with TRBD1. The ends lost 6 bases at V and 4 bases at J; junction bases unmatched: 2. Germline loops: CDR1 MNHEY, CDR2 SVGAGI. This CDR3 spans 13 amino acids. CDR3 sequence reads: CASSRTGNQPQHF. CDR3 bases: TGTGCCAGCAGCAGGACAGGGAATCAGCCCCAGCATTTT.

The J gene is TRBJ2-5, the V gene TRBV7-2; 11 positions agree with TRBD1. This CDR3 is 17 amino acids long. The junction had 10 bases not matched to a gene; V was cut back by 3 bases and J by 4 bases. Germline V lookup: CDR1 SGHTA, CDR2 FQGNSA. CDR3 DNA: TGTGCCAGCAGCTTCCTCGGACAGGGGGCTTTTGGAGAGACCCAGTACTTC. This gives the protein CASSFLGQGAFGETQYF.

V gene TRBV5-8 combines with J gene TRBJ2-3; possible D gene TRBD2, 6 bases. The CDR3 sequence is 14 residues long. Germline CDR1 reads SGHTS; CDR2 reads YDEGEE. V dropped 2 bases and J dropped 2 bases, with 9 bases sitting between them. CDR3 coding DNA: TGTGCCAGCAGCTTAGGACTAATCACAGATACGCAGTATTTT. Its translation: CASSLGLITDTQYF.

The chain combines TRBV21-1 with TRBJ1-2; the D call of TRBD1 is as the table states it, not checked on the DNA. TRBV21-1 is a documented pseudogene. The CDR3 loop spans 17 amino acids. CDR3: CASSCRDRGPQNYGYTF. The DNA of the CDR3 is TGTGCCAGCAGTTGCCGGGACAGGGGGCCCCAGAACTATGGCTACACCTTC.

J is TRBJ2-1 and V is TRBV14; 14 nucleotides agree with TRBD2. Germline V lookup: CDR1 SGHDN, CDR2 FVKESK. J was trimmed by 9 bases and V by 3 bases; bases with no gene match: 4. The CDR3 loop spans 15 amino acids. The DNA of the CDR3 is TGTGCCAGCAGCCAGACTAGCGGGAGGGCCGCTGAGCAGTTCTTC. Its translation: CASSQTSGRAAEQFF. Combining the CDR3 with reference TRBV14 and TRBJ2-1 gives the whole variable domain EAGVTQFPSHSVIEKGQTVTLRCDPISGHDNLYWYRRVMGKEIKFLLHFVKESKQDESGMPNNRFLAERTGGTYSTLKVQPAELEDSGVYFCASSQTSGRAAEQFFGPGTRLTVL.

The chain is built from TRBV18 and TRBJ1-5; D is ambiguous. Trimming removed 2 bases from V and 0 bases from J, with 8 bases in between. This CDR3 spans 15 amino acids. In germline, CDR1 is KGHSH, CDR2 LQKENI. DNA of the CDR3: TGTGCCAGCTCACCAGTCACAGATAGCAATCAGCCCCAGCATTTT. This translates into CASSPVTDSNQPQHF.

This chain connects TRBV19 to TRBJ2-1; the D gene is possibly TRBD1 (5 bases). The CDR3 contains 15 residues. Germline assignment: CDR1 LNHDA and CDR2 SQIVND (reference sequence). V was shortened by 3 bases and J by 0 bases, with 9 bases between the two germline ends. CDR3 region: CASSIQGSSYNEQFF. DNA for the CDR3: TGTGCCAGTAGTATCCAGGGCAGCTCCTACAATGAGCAGTTCTTC.

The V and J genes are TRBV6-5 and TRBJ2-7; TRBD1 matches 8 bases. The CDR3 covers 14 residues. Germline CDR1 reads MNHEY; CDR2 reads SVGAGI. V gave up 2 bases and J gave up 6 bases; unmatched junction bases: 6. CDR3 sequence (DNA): TGTGCCAGCAGTTACGAGCCAGGGGGCGTCGAGCAGTACTTC. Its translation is CASSYEPGGVEQYF.

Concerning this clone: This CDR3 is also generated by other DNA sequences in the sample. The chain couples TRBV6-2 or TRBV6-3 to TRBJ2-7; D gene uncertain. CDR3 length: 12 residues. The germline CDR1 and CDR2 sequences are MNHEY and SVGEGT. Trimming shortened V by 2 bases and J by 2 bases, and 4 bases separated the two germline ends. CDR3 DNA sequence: TGTGCCAGCAGTTACGCTCCCTACGAGCAGTACTTC. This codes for CASSYAPYEQYF.

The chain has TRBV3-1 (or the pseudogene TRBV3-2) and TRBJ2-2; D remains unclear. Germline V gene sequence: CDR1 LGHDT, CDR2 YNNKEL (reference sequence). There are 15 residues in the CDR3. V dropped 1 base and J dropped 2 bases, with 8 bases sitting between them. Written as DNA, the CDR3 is TGTGCCAGCAGCCAAGGGGTCGGCAACACCGGGGAGCTGTTTTTT. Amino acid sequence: CASSQGVGNTGELFF.

Written as DNA, the CDR3 is TGTGCCAGTAGTATAGAGGCTCTCCCCCGCTACGAGCAGTACTTC. Translation gives CASSIEALPRYEQYF. The chain has TRBV19 and TRBJ2-7; D uncertain. This CDR3 is built from 15 residues. Germline V gene data show CDR1 as LNHDA and CDR2 as SQIVND (reference sequence). Deletions cut 0 bases from V and 3 bases from J, with 12 bases between.

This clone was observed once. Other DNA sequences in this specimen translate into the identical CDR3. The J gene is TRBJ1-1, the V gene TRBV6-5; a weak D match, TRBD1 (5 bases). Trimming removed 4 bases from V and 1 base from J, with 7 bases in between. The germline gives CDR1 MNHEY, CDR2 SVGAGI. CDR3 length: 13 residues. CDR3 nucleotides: TGTGCCAGCAGTTTCGGGGCGAACACTGAAGCTTTCTTT. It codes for CASSFGANTEAFF.

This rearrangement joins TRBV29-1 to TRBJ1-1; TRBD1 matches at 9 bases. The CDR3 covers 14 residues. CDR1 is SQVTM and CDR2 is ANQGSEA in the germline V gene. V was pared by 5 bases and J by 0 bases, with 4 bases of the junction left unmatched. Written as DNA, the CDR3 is TGCAGCGTTCAGACAGGGGGGATGAACACTGAAGCTTTCTTT. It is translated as CSVQTGGMNTEAFF.